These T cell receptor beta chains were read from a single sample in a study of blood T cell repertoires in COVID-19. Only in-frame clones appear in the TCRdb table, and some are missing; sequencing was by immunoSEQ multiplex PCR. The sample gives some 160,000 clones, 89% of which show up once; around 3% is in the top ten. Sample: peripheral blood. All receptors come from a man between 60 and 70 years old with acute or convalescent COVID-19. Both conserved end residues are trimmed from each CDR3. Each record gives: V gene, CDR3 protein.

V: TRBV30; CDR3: AWRATGANYGYT
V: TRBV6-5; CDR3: ASIRQGNQPQH
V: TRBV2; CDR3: ASSETPPWSVIAKNIQY
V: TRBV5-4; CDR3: ASSRQVANYGYT
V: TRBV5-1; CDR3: ASSFTAGGLLDEQF
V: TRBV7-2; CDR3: ASSMSGTGGGNTEAF
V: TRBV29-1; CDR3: SVTQGVGPDSPLH
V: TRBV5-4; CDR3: ASHRRVGGLTEAF
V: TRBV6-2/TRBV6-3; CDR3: ASSPWTSGLQETQY
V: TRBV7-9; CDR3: ASSPTMGLVTDTQY
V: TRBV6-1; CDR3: ASSEGTGGTNEKLF
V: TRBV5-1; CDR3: ASSRTGEKGQPQH
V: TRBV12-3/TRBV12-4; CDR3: ASSGLGEKLF
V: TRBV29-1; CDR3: SVEAETNEKLF
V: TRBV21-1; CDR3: ASTPGGGHEKLF
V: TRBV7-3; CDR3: ASSLSGGTDTQY
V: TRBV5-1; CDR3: ASSLQVPGANVLT
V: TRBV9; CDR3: ASSVEGAPDTQY
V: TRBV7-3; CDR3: ASSIGGSHGYT
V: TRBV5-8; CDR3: ASSPLAGGFADTQY
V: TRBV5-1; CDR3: ASSPAGSGANVLT
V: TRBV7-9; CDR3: ASSRELLGGEQF
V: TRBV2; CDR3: ASSEALAGVLGIDTQY
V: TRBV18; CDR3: ASSPNSPDSGNTIY
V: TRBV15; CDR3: ATSRLNNEQF
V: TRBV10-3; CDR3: AISESISSGDYTGELF
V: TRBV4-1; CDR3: ASSLGQGQAGNTIY
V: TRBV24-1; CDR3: ATRDRDYNEQF
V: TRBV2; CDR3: ASTGTTSGYDSYNEQF
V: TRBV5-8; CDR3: ASQSGTRYQPQH
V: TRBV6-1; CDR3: ASSDRNMGEYYEQY
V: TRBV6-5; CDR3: ASSYSSGGYGYT
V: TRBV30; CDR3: AWSVTSGGRTGELF
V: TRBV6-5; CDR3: ASSFSGRYTEAF
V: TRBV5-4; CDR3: ASRLGGMTEAF
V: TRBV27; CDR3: ASRGASTDTQY
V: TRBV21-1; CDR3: ASSKDRTGRDSNQPQH
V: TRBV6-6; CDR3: GTGGGRWETQY
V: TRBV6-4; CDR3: ASSRGRDYGYT
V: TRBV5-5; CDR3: ASSAGLGPVYEQF
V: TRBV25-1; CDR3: ASSEGFVGGSDTQY
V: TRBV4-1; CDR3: ASSQEDGYYGYT
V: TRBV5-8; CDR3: ASSRGQGVKNIQY
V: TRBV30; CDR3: AWSIGQGDSPLH
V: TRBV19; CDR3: ASSQGANTEAF
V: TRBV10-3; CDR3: AISERDEQY
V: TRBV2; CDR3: ASRQGPSYEQY
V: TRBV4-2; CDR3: ASSQDVRGFMVYEQY
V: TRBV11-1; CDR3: ASRLLSGVIGELF
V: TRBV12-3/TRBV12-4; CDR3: ASSPSDRSPR
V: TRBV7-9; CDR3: ASSLGGTTLH
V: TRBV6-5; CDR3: ASKSQGRAAEKLF
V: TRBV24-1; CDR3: ATSVGGATDTQY
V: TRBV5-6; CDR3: ASSEQGTAI